This TCR beta chain was captured by sequencing in a study of graft-versus-host responses after intestinal transplantation. This CDR3 region has 13 residues. Assay: immunoSEQ multiplex PCR; the TCRdb copy retains only in-frame clones and omits some. The sample yields fewer than 15,000 clones, under 45% seen once. 200,000 CFSE-labeled responder cells were plated with 200,000 irradiated, violet-dye-labeled stimulator cells. The J gene is TRBJ2-7, the V gene TRBV21-1; whether TRBD2, the table's D call, matches the DNA was not checked. TRBV21-1 is a pseudogene locus. This TCR was sampled from a human patient who received an intestinal transplant. The starting material was alloreactive CD8+ T cells from a mixed lymphocyte reaction culture, obtained before intestinal transplant. As to subset: CFSE-low proliferating T cells sorted from roughly 6-day pre-transplant mixed lymphocyte reaction (GvH or HvG direction). Here the CDR3 DNA reads TGTGCCAGCAGCCAAACGCGGATCTACGAGCAGTACTTC. It yields the protein CASSQTRIYEQYF.